This entry lists 7 T cell receptor beta chains sequenced from one sample in a study of CD8+ T cells in alopecia areata. Extracted from the samples, RNA was reverse transcribed into cDNA to serve as the sequencing template. TCRdb's table, derived via immunoSEQ multiplex PCR, lists solely in-frame clones and lacks some. The data show 90,000 to 150,000 clones, more than 45% seen once. Treatment noted: oral pan-JAK inhibitor, 5-10 mg twice daily. The starting material was CD4+ T cells sorted from blood, obtained at week 4, from a patient treated with tofacitinib. The source is a human donor with alopecia areata.

The J gene is TRBJ1-2, the V gene TRBV5-1, with TRBD1 matching 9 bases. CDR3 length equals 15 residues. Germline trimming cut 4 bases from V and 5 bases from J; bases unmatched to any gene: 9. Germline CDR1 and CDR2: SGHRS and YFSETQ. The CDR3 sequence is CASSPRFDRGYGYTF. The DNA for the CDR3 is TGCGCCAGCAGCCCACGATTTGACAGGGGGTATGGCTACACCTTC.

The CDR3 coding sequence is TGCGCCAGCAGCCAAGTAGGACTAGCCAAAAACATTCAGTACTTC. Protein sequence: CASSQVGLAKNIQYF. The genes are TRBV4-1 and TRBJ2-4; perhaps TRBD2 as D (5 bases). CDR3 length: 15 residues. The germline V gene has CDR1 MGHRA and CDR2 YSYEKL. Trimming stripped 1 base from V and 0 bases from J, with 7 bases between.

The sample holds one count of this clone. CDR3 DNA: TGTGCCAGCAGCGTAGGGCGGGCCGATGAAAAACTGTTTTTT. Protein: CASSVGRADEKLFF. V gene TRBV9 combines with J gene TRBJ1-4; no clear D. Trimming removed 0 bases from V and 6 bases from J, with 9 bases in between. The CDR3 spans 14 residues. Germline CDR1 reads SGDLS; CDR2 reads YYNGEE. The variable domain in full, with the rest retrieved from reference TRBV9 and TRBJ1-4, is DSGVTQTPKHLITATGQRVTLRCSPRSGDLSVYWYQQSLDQGLQFLIQYYNGEERAKGNILERFSAQQFPDLHSELNLSSLELGDSALYFCASSVGRADEKLFFGSGTQLSVL.

The chain links TRBV29-1 to TRBJ1-5; TRBD1 matches 7 bases. Germline V lookup: CDR1 SQVTM, CDR2 ANQGSEA. The V and J ends lost 6 bases and 6 bases, in that order; junction bases with no gene match: 5. This CDR3 has 12 residues. CDR3 DNA: TGCAGCGTCGGACAGGCGGGTCAGCCCCAGCATTTT. Translating gives CSVGQAGQPQHF.

V and J are TRBV9 and TRBJ2-1; TRBD1 aligns across 9 bases. The V gene end was trimmed by 0 bases and the J gene end by 5 bases; junction bases not matched to a gene: 6. The CDR3 loop spans 16 amino acids. Looked up from germline, CDR1 is SGDLS and CDR2 is YYNGEE. In DNA, the CDR3 is TGTGCCAGCAGCGTAGGGAGGGACAGGGTCAACAATGAGCAGTTCTTC. It codes for CASSVGRDRVNNEQFF.

This sequence joins TRBV29-1 and TRBJ1-2; no clear D gene. CDR3 length: 15 amino acids. The V gene lost 4 bases and the J gene lost 1 base, with 16 bases spanning the gap. In germline, CDR1 is SQVTM, CDR2 ANQGSEA. CDR3 sequence (DNA): TGCAGCGTTGTCCGGGCACAATCTTTTAACTATGGCTACACCTTC. Its protein product is CSVVRAQSFNYGYTF.

This chain links TRBV29-1 with TRBJ2-1; maybe TRBD1 (7 bases). The V gene lost 2 bases and the J gene lost 7 bases, with 12 bases spanning the gap. The CDR3 is 13 amino acids. Germline CDR1 is SQVTM and CDR2 is ANQGSEA. The CDR3 region has the DNA TGCAGCGTTGAACAGGGGGGAAGGAATGAGCAGTTCTTC. Translation gives CSVEQGGRNEQFF.